This T cell receptor (beta chain) emerged from a study of blood T cell repertoires in COVID-19. Study-level information: Acute-phase and convalescent COVID-19 samples originated in the United States, Italy and Spain. T cells, B-cell-depleted T cells, or PBMCs provided the cDNA or gDNA that served as material.

This clone appeared a single time. The protocol was immunoSEQ multiplex PCR, while the TCRdb copy is restricted to in-frame clones and leaves out a portion. This sample carries 60,000 to 65,000 clones, approximately 92% of them seen once, and the ten largest clones take about 9.1%. The TCR comes from a woman at least 80 years old with active COVID-19. The material sequenced was peripheral blood.

CDR3 bases: TGTGCCAGCAACTCTGACAGGAGCTCCGAGCAGTACTTC. Protein: CASNSDRSSEQYF. The chain recombines TRBV6-5 with TRBJ2-7; weak D call: TRBD1 (6 bases). The CDR3 has 13 residues. Germline V gene sequence: CDR1 MNHEY, CDR2 SVGAGI. V lost 7 bases, J lost 6 bases, and 16 bases lay in between.